These T cell receptor beta chains were read from a single sample in a study of T cells in Graves' hyperthyroidism and ophthalmopathy. TCRdb re-called the multiplex PCR reads through MiXCR, storing one row per CDR3 protein. This table has 500,000 to 750,000 distinct CDR3 sequences, around 46% appearing once. The sequenced material came from peripheral blood or thyroid tissue (not recorded which). These receptors all stem from a young woman with Graves' hyperthyroidism. Both conserved end residues are part of each CDR3. Fields, in order: V gene, D gene, clone size, J gene, CDR3 DNA, CDR3 protein. The D gene is left open where the match is weak. Some rows have no size entry. The others give once, few or many, or a class for an expanded clone.

v_gene: TRBV7-6
d_gene: NA
abundance: NA
j_gene: TRBJ2-5
CDR3nt: TGTGCCAGCAGCTCTCCCCCCGAGGTAGGGGTTCAAGAGACCCAGTACTTC
CDR3aa: CASSSPPEVGVQETQYF

v_gene: TRBV20-1
d_gene: NA
abundance: many
j_gene: TRBJ1-2
CDR3nt: TGCAGTGCTAGAGATCGCTCCCAGTACGGCTACACCTTC
CDR3aa: CSARDRSQYGYTF

v_gene: TRBV29-1
d_gene: NA
abundance: NA
j_gene: TRBJ1-1
CDR3nt: TGCAGCAATGAGGTCAGGGGATTTACTGAAGCTTTCTTT
CDR3aa: CSNEVRGFTEAFF

v_gene: TRBV27
d_gene: NA
abundance: many
j_gene: TRBJ1-6
CDR3nt: TGTGCCAGCAGTTTATTGCCGGGGTCACCCCTCCACTTT
CDR3aa: CASSLLPGSPLHF

v_gene: TRBV7-2
d_gene: TRBD2
abundance: NA
j_gene: TRBJ2-2
CDR3nt: TGTGCCAGCAGCCCGACCCCGGGGACTAGCGGAGGTAACACCGGGGAGCTGTTTTTT
CDR3aa: CASSPTPGTSGGNTGELFF

v_gene: TRBV6-6
d_gene: NA
abundance: NA
j_gene: TRBJ2-3
CDR3nt: TGTGCCAGCAGAAGCGAGGATACGCAGTATTTT
CDR3aa: CASRSEDTQYF

v_gene: TRBV20-1
d_gene: NA
abundance: NA
j_gene: TRBJ2-5
CDR3nt: TGCAGTGCTAGGTGGGATAGCACAGATACGCAGTACTTC
CDR3aa: CSARWDSTDTQYF

v_gene: TRBV9
d_gene: NA
abundance: NA
j_gene: TRBJ1-4
CDR3nt: TGTGCCAGCAGCTTAGCCGGACAGAATGAAAAACTGTTTTTT
CDR3aa: CASSLAGQNEKLFF

v_gene: TRBV10-3
d_gene: NA
abundance: NA
j_gene: TRBJ1-5
CDR3nt: TGTGCCATCAGTGCCAGCAGCGATTCCAATCAGCCCCAGCATTTT
CDR3aa: CAISASSDSNQPQHF

v_gene: TRBV7-8
d_gene: NA
abundance: many
j_gene: TRBJ2-7
CDR3nt: TGTGCCAGCAGCTTAGAGGGCTTCTCCTACGAGCAGTACTTC
CDR3aa: CASSLEGFSYEQYF

v_gene: TRBV6-5
d_gene: NA
abundance: NA
j_gene: TRBJ2-3
CDR3nt: TGTGCCAGCAGTTACTCTTGGTCCGGAGCAGATACGCAGTATTTT
CDR3aa: CASSYSWSGADTQYF

v_gene: TRBV20-1
d_gene: NA
abundance: NA
j_gene: TRBJ2-7
CDR3nt: TGCAGTGCTAGTCACGACAGGTGGGACGAGCAGTACTTC
CDR3aa: CSASHDRWDEQYF

v_gene: TRBV10-1
d_gene: TRBD2
abundance: NA
j_gene: TRBJ2-1
CDR3nt: TGCGCCAGCAGCGGGACCCCGCTAGCGGACGTAACGAATGAGCAGTTCTTC
CDR3aa: CASSGTPLADVTNEQFF

v_gene: TRBV6-5
d_gene: TRBD2
abundance: many
j_gene: TRBJ2-7
CDR3nt: TGTGCCAGCAGACGGACTAGCGGGAGGGTGGAGCAGTACTTC
CDR3aa: CASRRTSGRVEQYF

v_gene: TRBV29-1
d_gene: NA
abundance: NA
j_gene: TRBJ2-1
CDR3nt: TGCGGAAGTCCAGGGATCTCCTACAATGAGCAGTTCTTC
CDR3aa: CGSPGISYNEQFF

v_gene: TRBV12-5
d_gene: NA
abundance: NA
j_gene: TRBJ2-6
CDR3nt: TGTGCCAGCAGTGCCAACAGGGTAAATGGGGCCAACGTCCTGACTTTC
CDR3aa: CASSANRVNGANVLTF

v_gene: TRBV4-1
d_gene: NA
abundance: few
j_gene: TRBJ2-3
CDR3nt: TGCGCCAGCAGCCAAGACGGTGGGGCGCATACGCAGTATTTT
CDR3aa: CASSQDGGAHTQYF

v_gene: TRBV3-1
d_gene: NA
abundance: NA
j_gene: TRBJ1-2
CDR3nt: TGTGCCAGCAGCCACCCGACAGGCTTCCTCTATGGCTACACCTTC
CDR3aa: CASSHPTGFLYGYTF

v_gene: TRBV7-9
d_gene: TRBD2
abundance: NA
j_gene: TRBJ2-5
CDR3nt: TGTGCCAGCAGCTCAGGATTAGCGGGAGGGTCCCAAGAGACCCAGTACTTC
CDR3aa: CASSSGLAGGSQETQYF

v_gene: TRBV12-3/TRBV12-4
d_gene: TRBD2
abundance: few
j_gene: TRBJ2-1
CDR3nt: TGTGCCAGCACTCCGGGACTAGCGAGCAATGAGCAGTTCTTC
CDR3aa: CASTPGLASNEQFF

v_gene: TRBV5-1
d_gene: NA
abundance: NA
j_gene: TRBJ2-6
CDR3nt: TGCGCCAGCACCCTCGGGGCGAACACTGAAGCTTTC
CDR3aa: CASTLGANTEAF

v_gene: TRBV10-3
d_gene: NA
abundance: many
j_gene: TRBJ2-2
CDR3nt: TGTGCCATCAGTGAGTCGCCATCACGGGAGCTGTTTTTT
CDR3aa: CAISESPSRELFF

v_gene: TRBV29-1
d_gene: NA
abundance: many
j_gene: TRBJ1-1
CDR3nt: TGCAGCGTCGACCGGGACATGAACACTGAAGCTTTCTTT
CDR3aa: CSVDRDMNTEAFF

v_gene: TRBV6-2/TRBV6-3
d_gene: NA
abundance: many
j_gene: TRBJ1-1
CDR3nt: TGTGCCAGCACTCTCACAGCTCGGAGTCCCCTCATGAACACTGAAGCTTTCTTT
CDR3aa: CASTLTARSPLMNTEAFF

v_gene: TRBV6-5
d_gene: NA
abundance: many
j_gene: TRBJ1-2
CDR3nt: TGTGCCAGCAGCGGCTCGGGGGCCTATGGCTACACCTTC
CDR3aa: CASSGSGAYGYTF

v_gene: TRBV7-3
d_gene: NA
abundance: many
j_gene: TRBJ2-5
CDR3nt: TGTGCCAGCAGCTCCTCCCTCCAAGAGACCCAGTACTTC
CDR3aa: CASSSSLQETQYF

v_gene: TRBV5-1
d_gene: NA
abundance: NA
j_gene: TRBJ2-2
CDR3nt: TGCGCCAGCAGCACACGGAGTGCCACCGGGGAGCTGTTTTTT
CDR3aa: CASSTRSATGELFF

v_gene: TRBV4-2
d_gene: NA
abundance: NA
j_gene: TRBJ2-5
CDR3nt: TGTGCCAGCAGCCAAGATCTTAAAGGAGAGACCCAGTACTTC
CDR3aa: CASSQDLKGETQYF

v_gene: TRBV20-1
d_gene: NA
abundance: NA
j_gene: TRBJ2-7
CDR3nt: TGCAGTGTCAGCCCTCGGGAAACCTACGAGCAGTACTTC
CDR3aa: CSVSPRETYEQYF

v_gene: TRBV29-1
d_gene: NA
abundance: NA
j_gene: TRBJ2-7
CDR3nt: TGCAGCCCGATAGGTGGGGCTCGCCTCTCCTACGAGCAGTACTTC
CDR3aa: CSPIGGARLSYEQYF

v_gene: TRBV7-6
d_gene: NA
abundance: NA
j_gene: TRBJ2-6
CDR3nt: TGTGCCAGCAGCTTAGCGTGGGCCTACTCTGGGGCCAACGTCCTGACTTTC
CDR3aa: CASSLAWAYSGANVLTF

v_gene: TRBV7-6
d_gene: NA
abundance: few
j_gene: TRBJ2-7
CDR3nt: TGTGCCAGCAGAGTCTTCTCGGGGAACTCCTACGAGCAGTACTTC
CDR3aa: CASRVFSGNSYEQYF

v_gene: TRBV29-1
d_gene: TRBD1
abundance: NA
j_gene: TRBJ1-5
CDR3nt: TGCAGCGCTAGACAGGGTTCGGGTCAGCCCCAGCATTTT
CDR3aa: CSARQGSGQPQHF

v_gene: TRBV20-1
d_gene: TRBD1
abundance: many
j_gene: TRBJ2-7
CDR3nt: TGCAGTGCTGGAAACAGGGACAGTAATACCTACGAGCAGTACTTC
CDR3aa: CSAGNRDSNTYEQYF

v_gene: TRBV7-9
d_gene: NA
abundance: NA
j_gene: TRBJ1-5
CDR3nt: TGTGCCAGCAGCTTGAGGGGGGGGGGGCATGGGACGAGCAATCAGCCCCAGCATTTT
CDR3aa: CASSLRGGGHGTSNQPQHF

v_gene: TRBV4-1
d_gene: TRBD1
abundance: many
j_gene: TRBJ1-2
CDR3nt: TGCGCCAGCAGCCGGACAGGGGGGAGTGGTGGCTACACCTTC
CDR3aa: CASSRTGGSGGYTF

v_gene: TRBV11-2
d_gene: NA
abundance: many
j_gene: TRBJ1-1
CDR3nt: TGTGCCAGCAGCTTGGACAGTAACACTGAAGCTTTCTTT
CDR3aa: CASSLDSNTEAFF

v_gene: TRBV29-1
d_gene: NA
abundance: NA
j_gene: TRBJ1-5
CDR3nt: TGCAGCTTAGGTCAGGGCCAGCCCCAGCATTTT
CDR3aa: CSLGQGQPQHF